The 27 T cell receptor beta chains listed next were all sequenced from one sample in a study of blood T cell repertoires in COVID-19. TCRdb's table, derived via immunoSEQ multiplex PCR, lists solely in-frame clones and lacks some. Among about 200,000 clones listed, about 86% were seen once. The specimen sequenced was peripheral blood. These receptors came from a woman aged 45-60 years with COVID-19, enrolled during active disease.

The V gene is TRBV6-5, the J gene TRBJ2-1; 10 nucleotides match TRBD2. Germline CDR1 and CDR2: MNHEY and SVGAGI. The CDR3 totals 15 residues. Trimming took 6 bases from V and 4 from J; bases not matched to a gene: 6. The CDR3 coding sequence is TGTGCCAGCAGCCTTAGCGGGGGGCCGTACAATGAGCAGTTCTTC. Its translation is CASSLSGGPYNEQFF.

V gene TRBV2 combines with J gene TRBJ2-3; D is perhaps TRBD2 (5 bases). Trimming cost V 5 bases and J 11 bases, with 14 bases left between them. The CDR3 spans 12 residues. Germline V gene lookup returns CDR1 SNHLY and CDR2 FYNNEI. The CDR3 DNA reads TGTGCCAGCAGTTTTACTGCGAGGGAGCAGTATTTT. Encoded protein: CASSFTAREQYF.

V gene TRBV7-7 combines with J gene TRBJ2-4, with TRBD1 matching over 8 bases. The CDR3 contains 13 residues. Germline CDR1 SSHAT, CDR2 FNYEAQ (reference sequence). V was clipped by 5 bases and J by 10 bases; unmatched bases: 7. CDR3 amino acids: CASSAGTGAIQYF. The CDR3 DNA follows: TGTGCCAGCAGCGCAGGGACAGGTGCTATTCAGTACTTC.

The gene calls are TRBV6-5 and TRBJ1-2; D gene uncertain. Per germline, CDR1 MNHEY and CDR2 SVGAGI. There are 13 residues in the CDR3. V was cut by 3 bases and J by 4 bases, with 9 bases left in between. CDR3 coding DNA: TGTGCCAGCAGTTATGCGGCGTTCTATGGCTACACCTTC. As protein: CASSYAAFYGYTF.

The CDR3 region has the DNA TGTGCCAGCACCCCGGGACTATCCCACACAGATACGCAGTATTTT. Translating it yields CASTPGLSHTDTQYF. The V call is TRBV6-5, the J call TRBJ2-3; 7 nucleotides agree with TRBD2. The CDR3 is 15 amino acids. The trim removed 7 bases at V and 2 bases at J, leaving 9 bases unmatched. Germline V gene sequence: CDR1 MNHEY, CDR2 SVGAGI.

This rearrangement joins TRBV4-3 to TRBJ2-7; 10 nucleotides agree with TRBD1. J lost 6 bases, V lost 4 bases, and 9 bases had no gene match. Germline V gene sequence: CDR1 LGHNA, CDR2 YSLEER. The CDR3 has 15 amino acids. The CDR3 reads CASSPRGGTGAEQYF. Here the CDR3 DNA reads TGCGCCAGCAGCCCCCGGGGGGGGACAGGGGCCGAGCAGTACTTC.

The V gene is TRBV30, the J gene TRBJ1-5, with D possibly being TRBD1 (5 bases). Germline CDR1 is GTSNPN and CDR2 is SVGIG (reference sequence). Deletions cut 1 base from V and 6 bases from J, with 16 bases between. This CDR3 is 15 amino acids long. CDR3 sequence reads: CAWSAGLTQGQPQHF. The CDR3 coding sequence is TGTGCCTGGAGTGCGGGACTGACCCAGGGTCAGCCCCAGCATTTT.

V and J are TRBV5-1 and TRBJ2-1, with TRBD1 matching over 7 bases. J lost 1 base, V lost 0 bases, and 4 bases had no gene match. The CDR3 spans 16 residues. Germline CDR1 is SGHRS and CDR2 is YFSETQ. DNA for the CDR3: TGCGCCAGCAGCTTGGTGACAGGGCTTTCCTACAATGAGCAGTTCTTC. It is translated as CASSLVTGLSYNEQFF. Together with reference TRBV5-1 and TRBJ2-1, the CDR3 gives the full variable domain: KAGVTQTPRYLIKTRGQQVTLSCSPISGHRSVSWYQQTPGQGLQFLFEYFSETQRNKGNFPGRFSGRQFSNSRSEMNVSTLELGDSALYLCASSLVTGLSYNEQFFGPGTRLTVL.

This chain uses TRBV9 with TRBJ2-7, with 11 bases lining up with TRBD1. The germline V gene has CDR1 SGDLS and CDR2 YYNGEE. The CDR3 runs to 16 residues. Trimming cost V 3 bases and J 4 bases; bases outside gene matches: 9. CDR3 residues: CASSDYGQGAGYEQYF. DNA of the CDR3: TGTGCCAGCAGCGACTACGGACAGGGGGCGGGATACGAGCAGTACTTC.

The genes are TRBV12-3 or TRBV12-4 and TRBJ1-1, with TRBD1 matching 8 bases. This CDR3 spans 13 amino acids. V lost 8 bases to trimming and J lost 8 bases; unmatched junction nucleotides: 10. CDR3 loop: CASGIRGRLEAFF. CDR3 sequence (DNA): TGTGCCAGCGGTATCAGGGGGCGATTAGAAGCTTTCTTT.

This clone occurred once. This rearrangement joins TRBV2 to TRBJ2-6; D is unclear. There are 12 residues in the CDR3. CDR1 and CDR2 (germline): SNHLY, FYNNEI. This chain's CDR3 is CAATYGANVLTF. Here the CDR3 DNA reads TGTGCAGCAACCTATGGGGCCAACGTCCTGACTTTC.

This chain links TRBV6-5 with TRBJ2-2; 9 positions match TRBD2. V lost 1 base to trimming and J lost 6 bases; unmatched junction nucleotides: 0. CDR1 and CDR2 from the germline V gene are MNHEY and SVGAGI. The length of the CDR3 is 14 residues. Here the CDR3 reads CASSYWTSAGELFF. Here the CDR3 DNA reads TGTGCCAGCAGTTACTGGACTAGCGCCGGGGAGCTGTTTTTT.

This chain joins TRBV18 and TRBJ1-1, with 9 bases lining up with TRBD1. CDR1 and CDR2 from the germline V gene are KGHSH and LQKENI. The CDR3 length is 15 residues. V trimming: 3 bases; J trimming: 3 bases; junction bases outside the gene matches: 5. The CDR3 is CASSPIQGAYTEAFF. The CDR3 DNA sequence: TGTGCCAGCTCACCGATACAGGGGGCATACACTGAAGCTTTCTTT.

This chain links TRBV19 with TRBJ2-5; possibly TRBD2 for D (7 bases). Trimming took 8 bases from V and 5 from J, leaving 21 bases between them. The CDR3 covers 15 residues. CDR1 is LNHDA and CDR2 is SQIVND in the germline V gene (reference sequence). CDR3 sequence reads: CASGGAAGDWETQYF. In nucleotides, the CDR3 is TGTGCCAGTGGGGGGGCGGCAGGGGATTGGGAGACCCAGTACTTC.

This sequence joins TRBV5-8 and TRBJ2-2; tentatively, D is TRBD2 (5 bases). Looked up from germline, CDR1 is SGHTS and CDR2 is YDEGEE. CDR3 length: 17 residues. The V gene lost 0 bases and the J gene lost 7 bases, with 19 bases spanning the gap. The CDR3 nucleotides are TGTGCCAGCAGCTTGGGACGTAGGGTCCCGGCGGGCGGGGAGCTGTTTTTT. Its protein is CASSLGRRVPAGGELFF.

The chain uses TRBV7-2 and TRBJ2-1, with 10 bases identical to TRBD2. Germline lookup yields CDR1 SGHTA and CDR2 FQGNSA. This CDR3 contains 17 residues. The junction had 4 bases not matched to a gene; V was cut back by 2 bases and J by 0 bases. In DNA form, the CDR3 reads TGTGCCAGCAGCTTATTCCTAGCGGGGGCCTCCTACAATGAGCAGTTCTTC. It specifies CASSLFLAGASYNEQFF.

The V call is TRBV5-1, the J call TRBJ1-1, with 10 bases lining up with TRBD1. V was clipped by 4 bases and J by 6 bases; unmatched bases: 9. The CDR3 has 15 residues. From germline, CDR1 is SGHRS and CDR2 YFSETQ. The CDR3 coding sequence is TGCGCCAGCAGCCCAAGACAGGGGGCTAGGGCTGAAGCTTTCTTT. This gives the protein CASSPRQGARAEAFF.

V usage is TRBV30 and J usage is TRBJ2-1; 7 bases map to TRBD2. J was trimmed by 4 bases and V by 1 base; bases with no gene match: 7. This CDR3 is built from 15 residues. Germline V gene sequence: CDR1 GTSNPN, CDR2 SVGIG (reference sequence). The CDR3: CAWSGGGPNYNEQFF. The CDR3 DNA reads as TGTGCCTGGAGTGGGGGGGGTCCCAATTACAATGAGCAGTTCTTC.

Sample share makes this clone medium-sized. J is TRBJ1-1 and V is TRBV2; weak D call: TRBD1 (5 bases). The length of the CDR3 is 14 residues. Germline assignment: CDR1 SNHLY and CDR2 FYNNEI. V lost 1 base, J lost 3 bases, and 9 bases lay in between. The CDR3 spells CASSEGGADTEAFF. CDR3 coding DNA: TGTGCCAGCAGTGAAGGTGGGGCCGACACTGAAGCTTTCTTT.

J is TRBJ1-2 and V is TRBV2; D remains ambiguous. This CDR3 comprises 12 residues. The V end lost 3 bases, the J end lost 4 bases, and 6 bases lay between the germline ends. CDR1 SNHLY and CDR2 FYNNEI come from the germline V gene. The CDR3 loop is CASSEAPYGYTF. The CDR3 nucleotides read TGTGCCAGCAGTGAGGCCCCCTATGGCTACACCTTC.

This sequence joins TRBV6-1 and TRBJ2-3; the match to TRBD2 covers 13 bases. Germline V gives CDR1 MNHNS, CDR2 SASEGT. The CDR3 is 17 amino acids. The V and J ends lost 4 bases and 6 bases, in that order; junction bases with no gene match: 10. DNA of the CDR3: TGTGCCAGCAGTGCCCGACTAGCGGGGGGTCTAGGGGATACGCAGTATTTT. It codes for CASSARLAGGLGDTQYF.

J is TRBJ2-7 and V is TRBV24-1, with 7 bases identical to TRBD1. Germline V gives CDR1 KGHDR, CDR2 SFDVKD. V trimming: 8 bases; J trimming: 2 bases; junction bases outside the gene matches: 8. The CDR3 is made up of 14 amino acids. CDR3 sequence (DNA): TGTGCCACCACGACTGGACAGGCCACCTACGAGCAGTACGTC. Its protein product is CATTTGQATYEQYV.

CDR3 sequence reads: CASSLEDREAFF. The CDR3 region has the DNA TGTGCCAGCAGCTTGGAGGACAGAGAAGCTTTCTTT. This chain uses TRBV7-9 with TRBJ1-1, with a tentative D call TRBD1 (6 bases). CDR1 and CDR2 from the germline V gene are SEHNR and FQNEAQ (reference sequence). V lost 3 bases to trimming and J lost 8 bases, with 10 bases between them. The CDR3 is 12 amino acids.

The rearrangement links TRBV7-2 to TRBJ2-2, with 7 bases matching TRBD2. Germline CDR1 and CDR2: SGHTA and FQGNSA. The CDR3 is 15 residues long. J gave up 5 bases and V 5 bases, and 8 bases lay outside the gene matches. The CDR3 nucleotides read TGTGCCAGCAGCCCAGGGAGGGGCAGGACCGGGGAGCTGTTTTTT. It encodes CASSPGRGRTGELFF.

The chain recombines TRBV2 with TRBJ2-5; 7 bases are shared with TRBD1. The trim removed 7 bases at V and 4 bases at J, leaving 9 bases unmatched. CDR3 size: 14 residues. CDR1 is SNHLY, CDR2 FYNNEI, per germline. Here the CDR3 DNA reads TGTGCCAGCACGTTAAGACAGGGCGGAGAGACCCAGTACTTC. This codes for CASTLRQGGETQYF.

The chain links TRBV28 to TRBJ2-3, with 9 positions matching TRBD1. Germline V CDR1 and CDR2: MDHEN, SYDVKM. CDR3 length: 17 residues. After removal of 2 bases from V and 6 bases from J, the junction contained 12 bases not matched to a gene. The CDR3 sequence: CASSLPSRDRARDTQYF. The CDR3 nucleotides are TGTGCCAGCAGTTTACCGTCTCGGGACAGGGCGAGGGATACGCAGTATTTT.

This chain connects TRBV14 to TRBJ1-2; 9 nucleotides line up with TRBD1. CDR1 is SGHDN and CDR2 is FVKESK in the germline V gene. The CDR3 has 15 amino acids. V gave up 4 bases and J gave up 4 bases; unmatched junction bases: 7. CDR3 loop: CASSPDRGSSYGYTF. The CDR3 nucleotides read TGTGCCAGCAGCCCGGACAGGGGCTCTTCCTATGGCTACACCTTC. Using reference TRBV14 and TRBJ1-2 for the parts outside the CDR3, the full variable domain is EAGVTQFPSHSVIEKGQTVTLRCDPISGHDNLYWYRRVMGKEIKFLLHFVKESKQDESGMPNNRFLAERTGGTYSTLKVQPAELEDSGVYFCASSPDRGSSYGYTFGSGTRLTVV.